Reported below is one T cell receptor (beta chain). The record originates from a study of blood T cells in healthy people across ages. A second about 6 to 12 cycle PCR used barcoded and J-beta primers. TCRdb re-called the 5' RACE reads with MiXCR, one entry per CDR3 protein. This table holds a few hundred thousand distinct CDR3 sequences, 25% to 30% found once. Sequenced material: blood. This receptor was taken from a woman in her 70s in good health.

This CDR3 reads CASKRAGASYNEQFF. DNA for the CDR3: TGTGCCAGCAAGAGGGCGGGGGCCTCCTACAATGAGCAGTTCTTC. This chain joins TRBV6-2 or TRBV6-3 and TRBJ2-1, with TRBD2 as a possible D gene (7 bases). This CDR3 comprises 15 residues. In germline, CDR1 is MNHEY, CDR2 SVGEGT. Trimming took off 7 bases at V and 0 bases at J, with 13 bases between the two ends.